This entry is about one TCR beta chain. Its antigen is as yet unknown. Use of 60 Vbeta and 13 Jbeta primers characterized the PCR. Clones were sequenced by immunoSEQ multiplex PCR, and TCRdb holds only the in-frame ones, with some missing. There are around 44,000 clones in the sample, with more than 5.5% held by the top ten. The CDR3 covers 18 residues. CDR1 is LNHDA and CDR2 is SQIVND in the germline V gene (reference sequence). With 2 bases clipped from V and 2 bases from J, the junction kept 11 bases outside the gene matches. These data originate in a study of cytomegalovirus exposure and HLA in healthy donors. Study-wide results and limits: Sequencing artifact likely explains a cluster of highly shared sequence variants. Most of the TCR beta V segments (in an earlier analysis) were productive either about 87% or about 30% of the time. Some V segments, TRBV6-2 and TRBV6-3 among them, were indistinguishable and were therefore excluded.

Donors in the study were healthy people who gave bone marrow. Material for sequencing was PBMCs. The receptor was isolated from a male donor in good health and CMV-seropositive. The chain uses TRBV19 and TRBJ1-5; TRBD1 agrees at 8 bases. For the CDR3, the DNA is TGTGCCAGTAGTATATCGTCGAGAGACAGGGGTGGCAATCAGCCCCAGCATTTT. It encodes CASSISSRDRGGNQPQHF.